These 30 T cell receptor beta chains originate from one sample sequenced in a study of control samples from healthy donors and cancer patients. Only in-frame clones appear in the TCRdb table, and some are missing; sequencing was by immunoSEQ multiplex PCR. This repertoire shows 100,000 to 150,000 clones, around 87% found once; its top ten account for more than 6.5%. The sample was blood. The origin of the receptors is a middle-aged man in good health.

This chain links TRBV10-3 with TRBJ1-1; D is uncertain. The CDR3 consists of 12 residues. V shed 3 bases and J shed 2 bases, with 4 bases lying between them. Germline V gives CDR1 ENHRY, CDR2 SYGVKD. The CDR3 sequence: CAISELNTEAFF. The DNA for the CDR3 is TGTGCCATCAGTGAACTCAACACTGAAGCTTTCTTT.

The rearrangement uses TRBV4-1 and TRBJ1-4, with unresolved D. This CDR3 has 13 residues. CDR1 is MGHRA and CDR2 is YSYEKL in the germline V gene. Trimming removed 8 bases at V and 7 bases at J, with 14 bases between. CDR3 amino acids: CASSRWRGEKLFF. CDR3 sequence (DNA): TGCGCCAGCTCCCGGTGGCGAGGTGAAAAACTGTTTTTT.

This chain joins TRBV30 and TRBJ1-4, with D hard to call. Trimming took 4 bases from V and 9 from J, leaving 18 bases between them. Germline assignment: CDR1 GTSNPN and CDR2 SVGIG (reference sequence). This CDR3 is 14 amino acids long. Written as DNA, the CDR3 is TGTGCCTGGACCCCTGGCGGAGGGTTCAAAAAACTGTTTTTT. Residues: CAWTPGGGFKKLFF.

The chain carries TRBV24-1 and TRBJ2-2; 8 bases are a match to TRBD2. The CDR3 is 16 residues long. V lost 2 bases, J lost 3 bases, and 4 bases stayed unmatched. The V gene's germline CDR1 is KGHDR and CDR2 SFDVKD. For the CDR3, the DNA is TGTGCCACCAGTGATTCCCGGGGGGGTGACACCGGGGAGCTGTTTTTT. Its translation is CATSDSRGGDTGELFF.

This clone showed up just once. V and J are TRBV6-5 and TRBJ2-7; D gene uncertain. The CDR3 runs 14 residues. Germline V gene lookup returns CDR1 MNHEY and CDR2 SVGAGI. Deletions cut 6 bases from V and 0 bases from J, with 12 bases between. The CDR3 DNA follows: TGTGCCAGCAGCTCCTCCGCCACCTCCTACGAGCAGTACTTC. This translates into CASSSSATSYEQYF.

The rearrangement joins TRBV7-8 to TRBJ1-5; no definite D call. Trimming took 2 bases from V and 4 from J, leaving 15 bases between them. CDR3 length: 16 residues. From germline, CDR1 is SGHVS and CDR2 FQNEAQ. The CDR3 coding sequence is TGTGCCAGCAGCTTAACCGCCGCAGGAGTAAATCAGCCCCAGCATTTT. Translation: CASSLTAAGVNQPQHF.

With regard to this clone: Mismatch with germline at one junction end may stem from a read error. The chain uses TRBV6-4 and TRBJ2-1; 12 bases map to TRBD2. Germline lookup yields CDR1 MRHNA and CDR2 SNTAGT. This CDR3 has 16 residues. CDR3 region: CASRDYRTSGANEQFF. CDR3 nucleotide sequence: TGTGCCAGCAGGGACTACCGGACTAGCGGGGCTAATGAGCAGTTCTTC.

The rearrangement joins TRBV11-3 to TRBJ1-3, with a tentative D call TRBD1 (5 bases). The CDR3 runs to 16 residues. CDR1 is SGHNT and CDR2 is YENEEA in the germline V gene. V lost 6 bases and J lost 2, with 17 bases in between. The CDR3 coding sequence is TGTGCCAGCAGTCAAAGGTCCGGGGGTACTGGAAACACCATATATTTT. As protein: CASSQRSGGTGNTIYF.

The CDR3 region has the DNA TGTGCCAGCACCCCTCAACCGAGCTCCTACAATGAGCAGTTCTTC. Translation gives CASTPQPSSYNEQFF. J is TRBJ2-1 and V is TRBV5-6; D gene ambiguous. V was pared by 6 bases and J by 0 bases, with 13 bases between. The CDR3 contains 15 residues. CDR1 and CDR2 from the germline V gene are SGHDT and YYEEEE.

This chain uses TRBV5-4 with TRBJ1-2; TRBD1 agrees at 9 bases. The germline V gene has CDR1 SGHNT and CDR2 YYREEE (reference sequence). The CDR3 has 15 amino acids. J gave up 4 bases and V 5 bases, and 9 bases lay outside the gene matches. CDR3 loop: CASSAGTGILYGYTF. The DNA of the CDR3 is TGTGCCAGCAGTGCCGGGACAGGGATCCTCTATGGCTACACCTTC.

This chain joins TRBV12-3 or TRBV12-4 and TRBJ1-5, with no clear D. This CDR3 spans 13 amino acids. Trimming took off 3 bases at V and 6 bases at J, with 9 bases between the two ends. The CDR3 reads CASSFWDSQPQHF. CDR3 sequence (DNA): TGTGCCAGCAGTTTCTGGGATTCTCAGCCCCAGCATTTT.

As concerns this clone: The junction and the germline gene differ at one end; a read error may be behind it. CDR3 amino acids: CAASGAGVISVF. The CDR3 bases are TGTGCCGCTTCGGGCGCGGGGGTAATCAGCGTCTTT. The chain combines TRBV3-1 (or the pseudogene TRBV3-2) with TRBJ1-1; D may be TRBD1 (5 bases). Germline values: CDR1 LGHDT, CDR2 YNNKEL (reference sequence). The CDR3 has 12 residues.

The V gene is TRBV18, the J gene TRBJ2-5; TRBD1 aligns across 8 bases. This CDR3 is built from 15 residues. V lost 5 bases to trimming and J lost 0 bases; unmatched junction nucleotides: 5. Per germline, CDR1 KGHSH and CDR2 LQKENI. CDR3 nucleotide sequence: TGTGCCAGCTCAACGGGGACAGGTAACCAAGAGACCCAGTACTTC. This gives the protein CASSTGTGNQETQYF.

This chain connects TRBV6-5 to TRBJ2-7, with D uncertain. V gave up 2 bases and J gave up 5 bases, with 10 bases separating them. There are 13 residues in the CDR3. CDR1 is MNHEY and CDR2 is SVGAGI in the germline V gene. The DNA of the CDR3 is TGTGCCAGCAGTTACGGGCAGGCCGACGAGCAGTACTTC. It codes for CASSYGQADEQYF.

V gene TRBV3-1 (or the pseudogene TRBV3-2) combines with J gene TRBJ2-4; 8 positions agree with TRBD1. From germline, CDR1 is LGHDT and CDR2 YNNKEL (reference sequence). This CDR3 is 16 amino acids long. Trimming at V came to 4 bases and at J to 1 base, leaving 6 bases not matched to a gene. As DNA, the CDR3 is TGTGCCAGCAGCCTCCGGACAGGGAACGCCAAAAACATTCAGTACTTC. Its translation: CASSLRTGNAKNIQYF.

The chain combines TRBV24-1 with TRBJ1-2, with TRBD1 identical over 10 bases. V shed 5 bases, J shed 5 bases, and the junction held 7 bases outside the gene matches. This CDR3 region has 15 residues. Germline values: CDR1 KGHDR, CDR2 SFDVKD. This chain's CDR3 is CATSAGDRGSYGYTF. DNA for the CDR3: TGTGCCACCAGTGCCGGGGACAGGGGCTCTTATGGCTACACCTTC.

The CDR3: CASSFPSGTQYF. Written as DNA, the CDR3 is TGTGCCAGCAGCTTCCCCTCAGGGACCCAGTACTTC. The rearrangement joins TRBV7-6 to TRBJ2-5; no clear D. V was shortened by 3 bases and J by 7 bases, with 9 bases between the two germline ends. In germline, CDR1 is SGHVS, CDR2 FNYEAQ. The CDR3 has 12 amino acids.

V gene TRBV30 combines with J gene TRBJ1-6; D remains unclear. V was pared by 2 bases and J by 5 bases, with 7 bases between. Per the germline V gene, CDR1 is GTSNPN and CDR2 is SVGIG (reference sequence). The CDR3 contains 13 residues. DNA for the CDR3: TGTGCCTGGAGTCCCCGTCATAATTCACCCCTCCACTTT. Its protein product is CAWSPRHNSPLHF.

The chain couples TRBV5-1 to TRBJ2-5; a weak D match, TRBD1 (5 bases). The CDR3 is 14 residues long. CDR1 and CDR2 (germline): SGHRS, YFSETQ. Trimming shortened V by 1 base and J by 3 bases, and 10 bases separated the two germline ends. The CDR3 nucleotides read TGCGCCAGCAGCTTGACAGGTTTGGAAGAGACCCAGTACTTC. The encoded protein is CASSLTGLEETQYF.

This clone was detected only once. This chain connects TRBV7-8 to TRBJ2-2, with a possible D match to TRBD2 (5 bases). CDR1 SGHVS and CDR2 FQNEAQ come from the germline V gene. This CDR3 has 15 amino acids. Trimming took 5 bases from V and 3 from J, leaving 13 bases between them. The CDR3 region is CASSLTREYTGELFF. CDR3 nucleotides: TGTGCCAGCAGCCTGACGAGGGAGTACACCGGGGAGCTGTTTTTT.

The V gene is TRBV11-2, the J gene TRBJ1-2; D uncertain. CDR3 length: 12 amino acids. V was trimmed by 5 bases and J by 7 bases, leaving 11 bases between them. The V gene's germline CDR1 is SGHAT and CDR2 FQNNGV. The CDR3 DNA reads TGTGCCAGCAGCCCTCAGCGAGTTGGCTACACCTTC. Amino acids: CASSPQRVGYTF. Variable domain in full (rest from reference TRBV11-2 and TRBJ1-2): EAGVAQSPRYKIIEKRQSVAFWCNPISGHATLYWYQQILGQGPKLLIQFQNNGVVDDSQLPKDRFSAERLKGVDSTLKIQPAKLEDSAVYLCASSPQRVGYTFGSGTRLTVV.

About this clone itself: Other nucleotide sequences from this sample produce the same CDR3. This chain links TRBV18 with TRBJ2-7; D could derive from TRBD1 or TRBD2 (5 bases each). This CDR3 is 13 amino acids long. The V and J ends lost 3 bases and 0 bases respectively, with 6 bases between them. Germline-derived CDR1 and CDR2 are KGHSH and LQKENI. As DNA, the CDR3 is TGTGCCAGCTCACCGGGGGACTCCTACGAGCAGTACTTC. Its translation: CASSPGDSYEQYF.

The V gene is TRBV21-1, the J gene TRBJ1-1; the table's D call, TRBD1, has no DNA check behind it. TRBV21-1 is termed a pseudogene. The CDR3 sequence is 14 residues long. The CDR3 DNA reads TGTGCCAGCCGACCGGACAGGGGAAAGGCTGAAGCTTTCTTT. Its translation: CASRPDRGKAEAFF.

The chain combines TRBV29-1 with TRBJ2-7; either TRBD1 or TRBD2 may supply D (5 bases each). The CDR3 sequence is 13 residues long. Deletions cut 6 bases from V and 3 bases from J, with 15 bases between. Germline CDR1 is SQVTM and CDR2 is ANQGSEA. The CDR3 DNA sequence: TGCAGCGTCAACGGCGAGGGGAGCTACGAGCAGTACTTC. Translated: CSVNGEGSYEQYF.

The chain uses TRBV7-9 and TRBJ2-1; D not certain. The V and J ends lost 5 bases and 7 bases respectively, with 15 bases between them. The V gene's germline CDR1 is SEHNR and CDR2 FQNEAQ (reference sequence). The CDR3 covers 14 residues. CDR3 loop: CASSVQWSENEQFF. Written as DNA, the CDR3 is TGTGCCAGCAGCGTCCAGTGGAGCGAGAATGAGCAGTTCTTC. The whole variable domain, filled in from reference TRBV7-9 and TRBJ2-1, reads DTGVSQNPRHKITKRGQNVTFRCDPISEHNRLYWYRQTLGQGPEFLTYFQNEAQLEKSRLLSDRFSAERPKGSFSTLEIQRTEQGDSAMYLCASSVQWSENEQFFGPGTRLTVL.

The rearrangement links TRBV5-6 to TRBJ2-7; D is undetermined. The germline V gene has CDR1 SGHDT and CDR2 YYEEEE. The V end was cut by 2 bases, the J end by 2 bases, with 5 bases between. CDR3 length: 12 residues. As DNA, the CDR3 is TGTGCCAGCAGCTTCACAGCCTACGAGCAGTACTTC. Amino acids: CASSFTAYEQYF.

The chain is built from TRBV11-3 and TRBJ2-5; D perhaps matches TRBD2 (5 bases). Germline CDR1 SGHNT, CDR2 YENEEA. The CDR3 has 15 amino acids. Trimming left V 3 bases short and J 7 bases short, with 18 bases between. For the CDR3, the DNA is TGTGCCAGCAGCTTCCCGCTCACCAATGCGGGGACCCAGTACTTC. Its translation: CASSFPLTNAGTQYF.

The chain links TRBV27 to TRBJ2-1; 8 bases agree with TRBD1. Germline-derived CDR1 and CDR2 are MNHEY and SMNVEV (reference sequence). After removal of 6 bases from V and 4 bases from J, the junction contained 8 bases not matched to a gene. This CDR3 is built from 15 residues. The CDR3 DNA reads TGTGCCAGCAGCCCGACCCGGACAGGGTACAATGAGCAGTTCTTC. This sequence encodes CASSPTRTGYNEQFF.

The chain employs TRBV5-3 and TRBJ2-7; D unclear. TRBV5-3 is designated an ORF whose function remains uncertain. This CDR3 is 16 amino acids long. Deletions cut 5 bases from V and 3 bases from J, with 21 bases between. CDR3: CARRTRSLRRGYEQYF. DNA of the CDR3: TGTGCCAGAAGAACGCGATCCCTCCGCAGAGGCTACGAGCAGTACTTC.

The chain employs TRBV7-9 and TRBJ2-3, with 13 nucleotides matching TRBD2. In germline, CDR1 is SEHNR, CDR2 FQNEAQ (reference sequence). Trimming removed 5 bases from V and 1 base from J; junction bases left unmatched: 6. The CDR3 totals 17 residues. CDR3 sequence (DNA): TGTGCCAGCAGCCGGACTAGCGGGGGAACAGGCACAGATACGCAGTATTTT. Amino acids: CASSRTSGGTGTDTQYF.